Presented here are 17 T cell receptor beta chains from one specimen sequenced in a study of shared clonotypes between healthy human individuals. Naive CD8 cells, CD45RO-negative and positively selected for CCR7, excluded terminally differentiated effector memory CD45RA+ cells. Some clones are missing from TCRdb's copy, which holds only in-frame ones; the method was immunoSEQ multiplex PCR. The table shows about 2 million clones, with roughly 94% occurring only once. The sequenced material came from naive CD8+ T cells sorted from blood. These receptors were obtained from a man between 18 and 29 years old in good health.

The V gene is TRBV28, the J gene TRBJ2-7, with 7 bases identical to TRBD1. Germline V gives CDR1 MDHEN, CDR2 SYDVKM. J was trimmed by 5 bases and V by 3 bases; bases with no gene match: 4. CDR3 length: 13 residues. CDR3 protein: CASSFVTGDEQYF. CDR3 DNA sequence: TGTGCCAGCAGTTTCGTAACAGGGGACGAGCAGTACTTC.

V is TRBV11-2 and J is TRBJ1-1, with D possibly TRBD1 on 5 matching bases. Germline-derived CDR1 and CDR2 are SGHAT and FQNNGV. The CDR3 length is 14 residues. V shed 0 bases and J shed 7 bases, with 12 bases lying between them. The CDR3 loop reads CASSLDLGGLEAFF. CDR3 coding DNA: TGTGCCAGCAGCTTAGATTTGGGGGGTCTTGAAGCTTTCTTT.

V gene TRBV9 combines with J gene TRBJ2-3, with TRBD2 matching over 14 bases. This CDR3 region has 19 residues. Trimming removed 4 bases from V and 2 bases from J; junction bases left unmatched: 12. The germline gives CDR1 SGDLS, CDR2 YYNGEE. CDR3 nucleotide sequence: TGTGCCAGCAGCTATACAGGACTAGCGGGGGGAGGTTACACAGATACGCAGTATTTT. Translation: CASSYTGLAGGGYTDTQYF.

This clone has just one count. The rearrangement joins TRBV27 to TRBJ2-1, with TRBD2 matching over 9 bases. The CDR3 has 14 residues. Germline V gene data show CDR1 as MNHEY and CDR2 as SMNVEV (reference sequence). J lost 3 bases, V lost 4 bases, and 1 base had no gene match. The CDR3 protein is CASSSSGVYNEQFF. The CDR3, as DNA: TGTGCCAGCAGTTCTAGCGGGGTCTACAATGAGCAGTTCTTC.

This clone was seen a single time. The rearrangement uses TRBV25-1 and TRBJ1-5, with D possibly matching TRBD1 (5 bases). Germline CDR1 is MGHDK and CDR2 is SYGVNS. Between the trimmed V and J ends, which lost 3 bases and 3 bases, there was a span of 9 bases. CDR3 length equals 14 residues. This CDR3 reads CASSDREYNQPQHF. CDR3 coding DNA: TGTGCCAGCAGTGACAGGGAATACAATCAGCCCCAGCATTTT.

This chain uses TRBV29-1 with TRBJ1-2, with D perhaps TRBD1 (5 bases). V lost 7 bases to trimming and J lost 3 bases, with 12 bases between them. This CDR3 spans 12 amino acids. Germline V gene lookup returns CDR1 SQVTM and CDR2 ANQGSEA. The CDR3 DNA reads TGCAGCGCCGAAGGGACGGACTATGGCTACACCTTC. Amino acid sequence: CSAEGTDYGYTF.

In its sample, this clone was seen once. V gene TRBV27 combines with J gene TRBJ2-7; D is unclear. The CDR3 covers 14 residues. The germline V gene has CDR1 MNHEY and CDR2 SMNVEV (reference sequence). V gave up 6 bases and J gave up 1 base, with 13 bases separating them. In DNA form, the CDR3 reads TGTGCCAGCAGGTGGGCACCCGAATCCTACGAGCAGTACTTC. It yields the protein CASRWAPESYEQYF.

The chain joins TRBV19 to TRBJ1-2; a possible D gene is TRBD1 (6 bases). The CDR3 has 18 amino acids. The germline CDR1 and CDR2 sequences are LNHDA and SQIVND (reference sequence). The CDR3 region is CPSNISGTKERIDYGYTF. The CDR3 coding sequence is TGTCCAAGCAACATCTCCGGGACAAAGGAACGGATTGACTATGGCTACACCTTC.

The chain is built from TRBV10-2 and TRBJ2-1; 8 bases fit TRBD2. Looked up from germline, CDR1 is WSHSY and CDR2 is SAAADI. V shed 4 bases, J shed 4 bases, and the junction held 3 bases outside the gene matches. There are 14 residues in the CDR3. The CDR3 loop reads CASSGIAGYNEQFF. Here the CDR3 DNA reads TGCGCCAGCAGTGGGATAGCGGGATACAATGAGCAGTTCTTC.

The chain joins TRBV4-3 to TRBJ2-1; 7 positions agree with TRBD1. V gave up 4 bases and J gave up 4 bases; unmatched junction bases: 13. The germline gives CDR1 LGHNA, CDR2 YSLEER. There are 17 residues in the CDR3. CDR3 protein: CASSRVLGQTMYNEQFF. The CDR3 nucleotides are TGCGCCAGCAGCCGCGTCCTGGGACAGACAATGTACAATGAGCAGTTCTTC.

The chain carries TRBV29-1 and TRBJ2-1; D gene uncertain. From germline, CDR1 is SQVTM and CDR2 ANQGSEA. V was cut by 7 bases and J by 0 bases, with 19 bases left in between. The CDR3 is 16 amino acids. The CDR3 sequence: CSGAGFLHSSYNEQFF. The CDR3 nucleotides are TGCAGCGGTGCAGGTTTTCTGCATAGCTCCTACAATGAGCAGTTCTTC.

The chain links TRBV5-6 to TRBJ2-1; 11 bases map to TRBD2. This CDR3 has 18 residues. Germline V gene data show CDR1 as SGHDT and CDR2 as YYEEEE. Germline trimming cut 0 bases from V and 1 base from J; bases unmatched to any gene: 6. The CDR3 DNA reads as TGTGCCAGCAGCTTGGCTAGCGGGAGGCTCGAATCCTACAATGAGCAGTTCTTC. Translated: CASSLASGRLESYNEQFF.

The chain has TRBV5-4 and TRBJ2-5; 9 bases match TRBD2. Germline CDR1 SGHNT, CDR2 YYREEE (reference sequence). The CDR3 sequence is 13 residues long. The V and J ends lost 5 bases and 5 bases, in that order; junction bases with no gene match: 4. The CDR3 DNA reads as TGTGCCAGCAGTCGACTAGCGGTGGAGACCCAGTACTTC. This gives the protein CASSRLAVETQYF.

This rearrangement joins TRBV6-5 to TRBJ2-3; D may be TRBD1 or TRBD2 (5 bases each). The CDR3 has 14 amino acids. Deletions cut 2 bases from V and 7 bases from J, with 13 bases between. Germline CDR1 MNHEY, CDR2 SVGAGI. The CDR3: CASSYGVGTNTQYF. The CDR3 coding sequence is TGTGCCAGCAGTTACGGGGTGGGGACGAATACGCAGTATTTT.

This chain links TRBV5-4 with TRBJ1-1; possibly TRBD1 for D (5 bases). There are 12 residues in the CDR3. The germline V gene encodes CDR1 SGHNT and CDR2 YYREEE (reference sequence). Trimming stripped 4 bases from V and 7 bases from J, with 11 bases between. DNA for the CDR3: TGTGCCAGCAGCCCCAACGGGGGTGAAGCTTTCTTT. Amino acid sequence: CASSPNGGEAFF.

V gene TRBV28 combines with J gene TRBJ2-7; D not resolved. This CDR3 spans 13 amino acids. V lost 3 bases to trimming and J lost 5 bases, with 11 bases between them. The germline V gene has CDR1 MDHEN and CDR2 SYDVKM. The CDR3 DNA is TGTGCCAGCAGTTTTCGTCTGCCCAACGAGCAGTACTTC. This codes for CASSFRLPNEQYF. Supplemented by reference TRBV28 and TRBJ2-7, the full variable domain reads DVKVTQSSRYLVKRTGEKVFLECVQDMDHENMFWYRQDPGLGLRLIYFSYDVKMKEKGDIPEGYSVSREKKERFSLILESASTNQTSMYLCASSFRLPNEQYFGPGTRLTVT.

The rearrangement joins TRBV7-9 to TRBJ2-5; the match to TRBD2 covers 14 bases. The V gene end was trimmed by 0 bases and the J gene end by 5 bases; junction bases not matched to a gene: 2. CDR3 length equals 16 residues. Looked up from germline, CDR1 is SEHNR and CDR2 is FQNEAQ (reference sequence). CDR3 protein: CASSLAGLAGVETQYF. The CDR3 region has the DNA TGTGCCAGCAGCTTAGCGGGACTAGCGGGGGTTGAGACCCAGTACTTC. Full variable domain (rest looked up from reference TRBV7-9 and TRBJ2-5): DTGVSQNPRHKITKRGQNVTFRCDPISEHNRLYWYRQTLGQGPEFLTYFQNEAQLEKSRLLSDRFSAERPKGSFSTLEIQRTEQGDSAMYLCASSLAGLAGVETQYFGPGTRLLVL.